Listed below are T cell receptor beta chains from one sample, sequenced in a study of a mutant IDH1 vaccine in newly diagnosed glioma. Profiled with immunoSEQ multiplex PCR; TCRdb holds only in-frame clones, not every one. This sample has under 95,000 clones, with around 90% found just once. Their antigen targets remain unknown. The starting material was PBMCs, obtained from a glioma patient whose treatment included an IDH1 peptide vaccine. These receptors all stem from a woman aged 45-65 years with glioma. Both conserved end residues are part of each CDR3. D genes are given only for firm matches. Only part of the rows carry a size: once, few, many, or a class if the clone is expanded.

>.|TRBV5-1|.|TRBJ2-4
CASSLLPMGERAKNIQYF
TGCGCCAGCAGCCTTCTTCCCATGGGGGAGCGAGCCAAAAACATTCAGTACTTC
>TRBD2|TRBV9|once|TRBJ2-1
CATGTSGNNEQFF
TGTGCCACCGGGACTAGCGGGAACAATGAGCAGTTCTTC
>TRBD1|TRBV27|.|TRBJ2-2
CASSLSKVQGTAGELFF
TGTGCCAGCAGTTTATCGAAGGTACAGGGGACCGCCGGGGAGCTGTTTTTT
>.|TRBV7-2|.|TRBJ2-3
CASSLSPGPTDTQYF
TGTGCCAGCAGCTTAAGCCCTGGGCCCACAGATACGCAGTATTTT
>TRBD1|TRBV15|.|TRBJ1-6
CATSNPRTGYNSPLHF
TGTGCCACCAGCAATCCCCGGACAGGTTATAATTCACCCCTCCACTTT
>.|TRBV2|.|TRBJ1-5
CASQGTGGINQPQHF
TGTGCCAGCCAGGGGACGGGAGGAATCAATCAGCCCCAGCATTTT
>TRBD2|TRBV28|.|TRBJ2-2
CASSLGLAGPGELFF
TGTGCCAGCAGTTTGGGACTAGCGGGACCCGGGGAGCTGTTTTTT
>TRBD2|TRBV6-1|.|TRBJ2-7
CASSELAALIYEQYF
TGTGCCAGCAGTGAACTAGCGGCCCTGATCTACGAGCAGTACTTC
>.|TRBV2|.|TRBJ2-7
CASPGGAGPYEQYF
TGTGCCAGCCCCGGCGGGGCGGGACCCTACGAGCAGTACTTC
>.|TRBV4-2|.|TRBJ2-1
CASSQAGQSSYNEQFF
TGTGCCAGCAGCCAGGCGGGACAAAGCTCCTACAATGAGCAGTTCTTC
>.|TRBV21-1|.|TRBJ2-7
CASSKAATGKNYEQYF
TGTGCCAGCAGCAAAGCTGCGACAGGGAAGAACTACGAGCAGTACTTC
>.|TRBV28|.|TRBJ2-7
CASNPFRGTSYEQYF
TGTGCCAGCAACCCTTTCCGGGGTACCTCCTACGAGCAGTACTTC
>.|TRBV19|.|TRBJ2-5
CASSNQNQETQYF
TGTGCCAGTAGTAACCAGAATCAAGAGACCCAGTACTTC
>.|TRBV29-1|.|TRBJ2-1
CSVRAGLYNEQFF
TGCAGCGTTCGGGCGGGCCTCTACAATGAGCAGTTCTTC
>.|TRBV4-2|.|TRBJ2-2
CASSQDISTNTGELFF
TGTGCCAGCAGCCAAGACATTTCTACGAACACCGGGGAGCTGTTTTTT
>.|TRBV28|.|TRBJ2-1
CASSLSGSSYNEQFF
TGTGCCAGCAGTTTATCTGGGAGCTCCTACAATGAGCAGTTCTTC
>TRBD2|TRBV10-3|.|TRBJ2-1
CASRTSGNEQFF
TGTGCCAGCAGGACTAGCGGGAATGAGCAGTTCTTC
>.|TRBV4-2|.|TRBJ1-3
CASSQEVGGFSGNTIYF
TGTGCCAGCAGCCAAGAAGTAGGGGGGTTCTCTGGAAACACCATATATTTT
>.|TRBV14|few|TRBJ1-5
CASSQDGNQPQHF
TGTGCCAGCAGCCAAGACGGCAATCAGCCCCAGCATTTT
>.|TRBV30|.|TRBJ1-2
CAWSPRVGYTF
TGTGCCTGGAGTCCAAGGGTTGGCTACACCTTC
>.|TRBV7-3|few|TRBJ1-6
CASSLIASGSPLHF
TGTGCCAGCAGCTTAATTGCTTCAGGTTCACCCCTCCACTTT
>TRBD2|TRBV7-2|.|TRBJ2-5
CASSSGLAKQETQYF
TGTGCCAGCAGTTCTGGACTAGCCAAACAAGAGACCCAGTACTTC
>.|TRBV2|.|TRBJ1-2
CASSEEQRTGGGYTF
TGTGCCAGCAGTGAAGAACAGCGTACGGGGGGCGGCTACACCTTC
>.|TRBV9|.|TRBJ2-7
CASSVVGGLTPDEQYF
TGTGCCAGCAGCGTAGTGGGGGGGCTTACGCCCGACGAGCAGTACTTC
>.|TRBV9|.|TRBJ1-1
CASSVGVANTEAFF
TGTGCCAGCAGCGTAGGGGTAGCGAACACTGAAGCTTTCTTT
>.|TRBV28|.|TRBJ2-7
CASSFGTRERRNEQYF
TGTGCCAGCAGTTTTGGCACGAGGGAGAGGAGAAACGAGCAGTACTTC
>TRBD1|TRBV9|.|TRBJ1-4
CASSVARTGGEEKLFF
TGTGCCAGCAGCGTAGCTCGGACAGGGGGCGAGGAAAAACTGTTTTTT
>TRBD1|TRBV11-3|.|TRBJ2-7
CASRGAGGTYEQYF
TGTGCCAGCAGGGGGGCAGGGGGCACCTACGAGCAGTACTTC
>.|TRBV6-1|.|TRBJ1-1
CASAFTGIEAFF
TGTGCCAGCGCATTCACAGGGATTGAAGCTTTCTTT
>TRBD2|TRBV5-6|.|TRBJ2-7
CASNPHRGLASYEQYF
TGTGCCAGCAATCCGCACCGGGGACTAGCGTCCTACGAGCAGTACTTC
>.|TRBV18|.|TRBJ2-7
CASSPPERGTEQYF
TGTGCCAGCTCACCACCGGAAAGAGGGACCGAGCAGTACTTC
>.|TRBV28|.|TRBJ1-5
CASSLRYGSYNQPQHF
TGTGCCAGCAGTTTACGGTACGGCAGTTACAATCAGCCCCAGCATTTT
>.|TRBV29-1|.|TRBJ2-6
CSVLRDPGANVLTF
TGCAGCGTCCTCCGGGACCCAGGGGCCAACGTCCTGACTTTC
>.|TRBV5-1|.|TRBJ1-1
CASSEGRAAAEAFF
TGCGCCAGCAGCGAGGGTAGGGCGGCCGCTGAAGCTTTCTTT
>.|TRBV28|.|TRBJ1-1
CASRPDGVNTEAFF
TGTGCCAGCAGGCCAGACGGTGTGAACACTGAAGCTTTCTTT
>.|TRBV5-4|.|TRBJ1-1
CASTLGGGSEAFF
TGTGCCAGCACCCTGGGGGGGGGTTCTGAAGCTTTCTTT
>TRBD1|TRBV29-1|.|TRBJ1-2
CSVDRGTGYTF
TGCAGCGTTGACAGGGGGACTGGCTACACCTTC
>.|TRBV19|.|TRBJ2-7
CASSLGGISYEQYF
TGTGCCAGTAGTTTAGGTGGGATCTCCTACGAGCAGTACTTC
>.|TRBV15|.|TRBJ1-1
CATSRGTGIAFF
TGTGCCACCAGCAGGGGCACAGGGATAGCTTTCTTT
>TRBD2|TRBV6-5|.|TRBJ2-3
CASSYRTSGSPDTQYF
TGTGCCAGCAGTTACCGGACTAGCGGGAGTCCAGATACGCAGTATTTT
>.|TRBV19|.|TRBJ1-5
CASTFGTGGGNQPQHF
TGTGCCAGTACCTTCGGCACGGGGGGCGGCAATCAGCCCCAGCATTTT
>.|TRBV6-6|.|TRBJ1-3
CASSSPGLSGNTIYF
TGTGCCAGCAGTTCCCCGGGACTCTCTGGAAACACCATATATTTT
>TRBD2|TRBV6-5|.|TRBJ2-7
CASIGLAVDSYEQYF
TGTGCCAGCATTGGACTAGCGGTCGACTCCTACGAGCAGTACTTC
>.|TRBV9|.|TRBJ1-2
CASSAALYYGYTF
TGTGCCAGCAGCGCCGCATTATACTATGGCTACACCTTC
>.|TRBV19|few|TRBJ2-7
CASSTSGAYEQYF
TGTGCCAGTAGTACATCCGGGGCCTACGAGCAGTACTTC